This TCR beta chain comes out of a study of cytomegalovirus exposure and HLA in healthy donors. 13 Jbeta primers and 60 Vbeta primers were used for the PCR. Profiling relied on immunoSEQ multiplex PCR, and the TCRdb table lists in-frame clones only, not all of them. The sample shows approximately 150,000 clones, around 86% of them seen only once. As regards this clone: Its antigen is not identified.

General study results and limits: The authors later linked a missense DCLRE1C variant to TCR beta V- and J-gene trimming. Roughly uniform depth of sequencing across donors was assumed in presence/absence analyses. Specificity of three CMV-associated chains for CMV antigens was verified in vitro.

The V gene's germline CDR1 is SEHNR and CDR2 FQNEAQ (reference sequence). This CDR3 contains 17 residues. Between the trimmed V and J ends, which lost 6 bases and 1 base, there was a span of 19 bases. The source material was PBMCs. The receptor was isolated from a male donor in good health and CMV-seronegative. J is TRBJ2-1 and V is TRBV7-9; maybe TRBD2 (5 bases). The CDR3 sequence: CASSPTTRGSSYNEQFF. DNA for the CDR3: TGTGCCAGCAGTCCCACGACCCGGGGTAGTTCCTACAATGAGCAGTTCTTC. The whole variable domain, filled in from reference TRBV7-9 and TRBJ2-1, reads DTGVSQNPRHKITKRGQNVTFRCDPISEHNRLYWYRQTLGQGPEFLTYFQNEAQLEKSRLLSDRFSAERPKGSFSTLEIQRTEQGDSAMYLCASSPTTRGSSYNEQFFGPGTRLTVL.